This T cell receptor (beta chain) was profiled in a study of blood T cell repertoires in COVID-19. Study overall: COVID-19 samples collected from the United States, Italy and Spain covered acute and convalescent phases. Sources were T cells, B-cell-depleted T cells, or PBMCs; the material itself was cDNA or gDNA.

The ends were cut back, 6 bases at V and 4 bases at J, with 16 bases in the middle. The CDR3 is made up of 15 amino acids. Per germline, CDR1 MNHNY and CDR2 SVGAGI (reference sequence). This clone was counted a few times. This table comes from immunoSEQ multiplex PCR, and its TCRdb copy is limited to in-frame clones, with some not included. The table has about 120,000 clones, around 82% seen once. It was during active infection that Seattle patients were enrolled and then longitudinally followed. This TCR was recovered from a man between 25 and 39 years old with COVID-19, enrolled during active disease. The chain joins TRBV6-6 to TRBJ1-5; D gene ambiguous. Sequencing used peripheral blood. The CDR3 nucleotides are TGTGCCAGCAGCTCCTCCGAACTCTTAAATCAGCCCCAGCATTTT. Amino acids: CASSSSELLNQPQHF.